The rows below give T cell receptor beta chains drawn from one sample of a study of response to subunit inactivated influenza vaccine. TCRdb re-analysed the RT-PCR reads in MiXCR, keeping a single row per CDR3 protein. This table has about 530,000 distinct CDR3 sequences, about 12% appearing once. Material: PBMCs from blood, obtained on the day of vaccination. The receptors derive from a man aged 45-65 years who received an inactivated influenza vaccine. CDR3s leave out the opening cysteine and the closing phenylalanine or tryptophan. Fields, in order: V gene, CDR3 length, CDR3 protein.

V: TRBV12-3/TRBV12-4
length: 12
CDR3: ASSLRGGNNEQF

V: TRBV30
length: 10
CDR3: AWSVSGEGYT

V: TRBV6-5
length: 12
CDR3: ASSSKPGARGYT

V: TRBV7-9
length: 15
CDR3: ASSLPKDSAARETQY

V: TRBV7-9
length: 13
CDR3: ASSPAGGPWNEQF

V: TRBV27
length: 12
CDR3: ASSPTGYGTEAF

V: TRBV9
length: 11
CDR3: ASSVDRNYGYT

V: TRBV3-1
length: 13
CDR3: ASSPLWGASYEQY

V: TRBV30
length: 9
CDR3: AWKVEQVAF

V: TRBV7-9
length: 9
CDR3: ASSDPYKAF

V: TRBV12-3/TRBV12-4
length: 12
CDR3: ASSSGLSQETQY

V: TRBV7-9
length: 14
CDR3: ASSRTPGQGFNDQY

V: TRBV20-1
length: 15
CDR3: SASLIGAAVSYNEQF

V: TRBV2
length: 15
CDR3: ASSKSQVLTGNQPQH

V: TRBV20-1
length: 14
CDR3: SAPRGEGSPTGELF

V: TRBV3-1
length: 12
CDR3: ASSQVGRGNTIY

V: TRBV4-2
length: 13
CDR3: ASSQDQGEYEKLF

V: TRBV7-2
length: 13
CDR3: ASSLAGGVNYEQY

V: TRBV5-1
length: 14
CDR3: ASSSLNPGRNTEAF

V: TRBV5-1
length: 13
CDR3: ASRVPGQINEKLF

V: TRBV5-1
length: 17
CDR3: ASSLARLRVDGNTDTQY

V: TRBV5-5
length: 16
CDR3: ASSSRLAGGRDYNEQL

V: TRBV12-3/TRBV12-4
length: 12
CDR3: ASSGTVEQETQY

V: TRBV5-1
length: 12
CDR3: ASSFAGLQETQY

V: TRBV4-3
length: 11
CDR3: ASSQQQGVEQY

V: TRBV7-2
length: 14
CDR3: ASSLRGRAFTDTQY

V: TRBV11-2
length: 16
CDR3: ASSSYIRRDRGGNEQF

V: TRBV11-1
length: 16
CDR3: ASSDGTVNRGSKNIQY

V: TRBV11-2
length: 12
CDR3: ASSSTIGGEKLF

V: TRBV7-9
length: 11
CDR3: ASSWGQKETQY

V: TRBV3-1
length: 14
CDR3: ASSQPGVDFRREQY

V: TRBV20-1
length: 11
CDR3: SARVGTFYEQY

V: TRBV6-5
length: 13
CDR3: ASSYSRDTYNEQF

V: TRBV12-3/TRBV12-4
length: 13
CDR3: ASSFGQYSGNTIY

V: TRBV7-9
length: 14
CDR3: ASSLSRQLATDTQY

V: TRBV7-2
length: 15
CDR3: ASSQTSGGASTDTQY

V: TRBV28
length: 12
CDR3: ASSFGTAPQPQH

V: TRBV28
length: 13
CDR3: ASSFISASTDTQY

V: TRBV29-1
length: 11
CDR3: SASGRAKNEQF

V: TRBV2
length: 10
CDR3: ASSGNMVGYT

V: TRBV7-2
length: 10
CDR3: ASSLDLPPLH

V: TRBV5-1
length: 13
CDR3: ASTWGAGSYNEQF

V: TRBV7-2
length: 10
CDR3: ASRPAGSEQY

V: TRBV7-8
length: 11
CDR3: ANSRDTFYEQY

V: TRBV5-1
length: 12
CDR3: ASSLERDYNEQF

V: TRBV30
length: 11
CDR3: AWSPTWGNEQF

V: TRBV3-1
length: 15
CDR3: ASSHLPGLADTDTQY

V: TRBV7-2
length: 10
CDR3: ASSHRRAPQY

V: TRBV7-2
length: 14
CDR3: ASSLAVSGGAYEQY

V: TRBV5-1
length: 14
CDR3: ASSPLGLADHNEQF

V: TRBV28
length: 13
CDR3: ASSSGDRDSYEQY

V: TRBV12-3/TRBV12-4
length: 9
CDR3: ASSLIGELF

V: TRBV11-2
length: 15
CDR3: ASSVHLQGMSYNEQF

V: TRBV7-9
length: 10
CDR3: ASSIGPSGPH